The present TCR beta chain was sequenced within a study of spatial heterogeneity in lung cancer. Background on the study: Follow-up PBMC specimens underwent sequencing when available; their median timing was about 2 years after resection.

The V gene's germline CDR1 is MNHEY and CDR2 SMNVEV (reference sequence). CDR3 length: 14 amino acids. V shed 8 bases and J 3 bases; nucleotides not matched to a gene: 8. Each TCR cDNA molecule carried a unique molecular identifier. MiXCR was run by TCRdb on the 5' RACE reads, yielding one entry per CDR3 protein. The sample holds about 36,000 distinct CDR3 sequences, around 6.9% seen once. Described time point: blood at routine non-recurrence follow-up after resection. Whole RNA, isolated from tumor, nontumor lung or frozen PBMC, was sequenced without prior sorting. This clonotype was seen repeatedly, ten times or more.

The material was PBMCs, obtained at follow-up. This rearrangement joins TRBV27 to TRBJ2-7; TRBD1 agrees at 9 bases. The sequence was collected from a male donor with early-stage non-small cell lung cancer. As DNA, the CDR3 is TGTGCCAGCGGCCCGGGACAGGGTTACTACGAGCAGTACTTC. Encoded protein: CASGPGQGYYEQYF.